This T cell receptor (beta chain) was recorded in a study of cytomegalovirus exposure and HLA in healthy donors. Findings and limits, study-wide: Sequencing had likely introduced a cluster of highly shared sequence variants as an artifact.

This clone was counted a single time. Its antigen is unidentified. The study ran its PCR with 60 Vbeta and 13 Jbeta primers. Sequenced by immunoSEQ multiplex PCR; TCRdb stores in-frame clones only, minus some. The table records around 99,000 clones, 60% to 80% of them present only once. Unmatched junction bases numbered 3, after V lost 4 bases and J lost 3 bases. This CDR3 contains 14 residues. Germline CDR1 LNHNV, CDR2 YYDKDF (reference sequence). Donors sampled were nominally healthy, though unrecorded immune exposures were likely. Sequencing used PBMCs. This sequence joins TRBV15 and TRBJ2-3; 8 bases are a match to TRBD1. The TCR originated in a man in his forties or fifties in good health and CMV-seronegative. DNA for the CDR3: TGTGCCACCAGCAAAGGACAGGGAACAGATACGCAGTATTTT. This encodes CATSKGQGTDTQYF.